These 10 T cell receptor beta chains share one sample of origin, sequenced in a study of T cell repertoires in cytomegalovirus infection. TCRdb ran MiXCR on the reads and lists one entry per CDR3 protein. The data hold around 630,000 distinct CDR3 sequences, with more than 20% observed a single time. The specimen was CD8+ T cells from PBMCs. Source of these receptors: a human donor in good health (CMV status not recorded). Some clones in this sample may be carry-over from other donors' samples.

For this clonotype: This could be a read error, since a much larger clone is one nucleotide away. The chain combines TRBV24-1 with TRBJ2-5; 10 nucleotides line up with TRBD1. The V segment lost 4 bases and the J segment 5 bases; nucleotides outside the gene matches: 3. Per germline, CDR1 KGHDR and CDR2 SFDVKD. The CDR3 is 14 amino acids. In nucleotides, the CDR3 is TGTGCCACCAGTGACCCGGACAGGGGGGAGACCCAGTACTTC. As protein: CATSDPDRGETQYF.

The chain employs TRBV7-8 and TRBJ2-1, with D perhaps TRBD1 (5 bases). Per the germline V gene, CDR1 is SGHVS and CDR2 is FQNEAQ. The CDR3 is made up of 13 amino acids. V shed 5 bases and J shed 4 bases, with 9 bases lying between them. CDR3 loop: CASSRTPYNEQFF. The CDR3 DNA reads as TGTGCCAGCAGCCGGACACCTTACAATGAGCAGTTCTTC.

Only a few counts were recorded for this clonotype. The V call is TRBV29-1, the J call TRBJ2-7; D tentatively reads TRBD1 or TRBD2 (5 bases each). Trimming cost V 3 bases and J 6 bases, with 12 bases left between them. This CDR3 comprises 12 residues. Germline V gives CDR1 SQVTM, CDR2 ANQGSEA. For the CDR3, the DNA is TGCAGCGTTGAGGGGGTTGCGGCCGAGCAGTACTTC. Its protein is CSVEGVAAEQYF.

This clonotype was seen only once. Since a much larger clone is just one base distant, this may be a read error. The chain couples TRBV14 to TRBJ2-5; the D call may be TRBD1 or TRBD2 (6 bases each). CDR3 size: 15 residues. The germline V gene encodes CDR1 SGHDN and CDR2 FVKESK. Trimming took off 0 bases at V and 8 bases at J, with 16 bases between the two ends. CDR3 sequence: CASSQETGRNDTQYF. The CDR3 DNA follows: TGTGCCAGCAGCCAAGAAACAGGGAGGAATGATACCCAGTACTTC. Complete variable domain (other parts from reference TRBV14 and TRBJ2-5): EAGVTQFPSHSVIEKGQTVTLRCDPISGHDNLYWYRRVMGKEIKFLLHFVKESKQDESGMPNNRFLAERTGGTYSTLKVQPAELEDSGVYFCASSQETGRNDTQYFGPGTRLLVL.

This clonotype has ten or more counts. V and J are TRBV7-2 and TRBJ2-1; TRBD1 might be the D (5 bases). V dropped 1 base and J dropped 6 bases, with 13 bases sitting between them. The CDR3 is made up of 15 amino acids. Germline V CDR1 and CDR2: SGHTA, FQGNSA. Written as DNA, the CDR3 is TGTGCCAGCAGCTTAGGGGTAGGGGTCACCAATGAGCAGTTCTTC. Encoded protein: CASSLGVGVTNEQFF.

This clonotype has a handful of counts. The chain combines TRBV27 with TRBJ1-4, with 7 bases that match TRBD1. Germline lookup yields CDR1 MNHEY and CDR2 SMNVEV (reference sequence). The CDR3 totals 14 residues. The trim removed 5 bases at V and 5 bases at J, leaving 5 bases unmatched. The DNA for the CDR3 is TGTGCCAGCAGTGTACAGGGGAGCAATGAAAAACTGTTTTTT. Translating gives CASSVQGSNEKLFF.

A few counts support this clonotype. The chain joins TRBV29-1 to TRBJ2-1; 8 bases map to TRBD2. The CDR3 has 14 residues. Germline CDR1 SQVTM, CDR2 ANQGSEA. J lost 3 bases, V lost 4 bases, and 5 bases had no gene match. CDR3 DNA sequence: TGCAGCGTTGCGAGCGGGGGAGACTACAATGAGCAGTTCTTC. It is translated as CSVASGGDYNEQFF.

This sequence joins TRBV20-1 and TRBJ1-5; unclear D gene. Germline V gives CDR1 DFQATT, CDR2 SNEGSKA (reference sequence). The CDR3 extends over 16 amino acids. The V end lost 2 bases, the J end lost 4 bases, and 18 bases lay between the germline ends. CDR3 in DNA: TGCAGTGCTAGACAAAACGGAAGGGTTTCAAATCAGCCCCAGCATTTT. This translates into CSARQNGRVSNQPQHF.

Many counts were recorded for this clonotype. The J gene is TRBJ1-1, the V gene TRBV5-1; 8 positions match TRBD1. The CDR3 is 14 amino acids. Germline V gene lookup returns CDR1 SGHRS and CDR2 YFSETQ. Losses at the gene ends were 3 bases for V and 4 bases for J; bases not matched to a gene: 5. The DNA of the CDR3 is TGCGCCAGCAGCTGGGGGGACAGGCCCACTGAAGCTTTCTTT. This codes for CASSWGDRPTEAFF.

Only a few counts were recorded for this clonotype. The chain uses TRBV29-1 and TRBJ1-1, with D maybe TRBD1 (6 bases). V gave up 3 bases and J gave up 1 base, with 9 bases separating them. CDR3 length equals 13 residues. Germline-derived CDR1 and CDR2 are SQVTM and ANQGSEA. CDR3 residues: CSVDGGPNTEAFF. For the CDR3, the DNA is TGCAGCGTTGATGGGGGCCCGAACACTGAAGCTTTCTTT.